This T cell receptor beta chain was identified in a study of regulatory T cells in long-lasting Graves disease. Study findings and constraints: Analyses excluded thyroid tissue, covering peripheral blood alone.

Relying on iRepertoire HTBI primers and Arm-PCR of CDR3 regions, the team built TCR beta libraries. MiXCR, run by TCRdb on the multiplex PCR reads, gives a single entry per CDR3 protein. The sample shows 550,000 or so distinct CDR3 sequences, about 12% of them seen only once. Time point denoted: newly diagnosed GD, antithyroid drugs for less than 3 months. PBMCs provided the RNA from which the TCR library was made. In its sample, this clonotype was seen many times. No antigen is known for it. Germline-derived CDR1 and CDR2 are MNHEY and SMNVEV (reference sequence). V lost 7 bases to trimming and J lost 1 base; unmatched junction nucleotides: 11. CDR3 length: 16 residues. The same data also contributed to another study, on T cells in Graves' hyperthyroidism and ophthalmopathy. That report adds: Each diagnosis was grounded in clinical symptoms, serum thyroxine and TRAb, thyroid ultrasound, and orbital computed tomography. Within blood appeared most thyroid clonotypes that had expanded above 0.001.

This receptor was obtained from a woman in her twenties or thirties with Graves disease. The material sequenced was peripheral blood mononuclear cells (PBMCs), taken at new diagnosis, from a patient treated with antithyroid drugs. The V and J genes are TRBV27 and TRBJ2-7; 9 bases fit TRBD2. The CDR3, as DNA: TGTGCCAGCACCCGAGATAGGACTAGCGCTTCCTACGAGCAGTACTTC. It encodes CASTRDRTSASYEQYF.